This entry concerns a single T cell receptor (beta chain). V lost 1 base to trimming and J lost 4 bases; unmatched junction nucleotides: 5. Germline lookup yields CDR1 SGHRS and CDR2 YFSETQ. The CDR3 runs to 15 residues. The data stem from a study of blood T cell repertoires in COVID-19. Overall study context: The analysed material was cDNA or gDNA that came from T cells, B-cell-depleted T cells, or PBMCs.

Across over 20 US areas, participants ranged in age from 18 to 89 years. In the authors' methods: Reference gene primer amplification yielded estimated nucleated cell counts. The assay was immunoSEQ multiplex PCR, and TCRdb's table has in-frame clones only and misses some. From that table come the V and J calls and clone size; the DNA was used to work out D and trimming. This sample has 490,000 or so clones, with 88% found just once. This receptor was taken from a woman in her thirties or forties who had recovered from COVID-19. Sequencing was done on a sample of PBMCs or T cells enriched from blood (not recorded which). V usage is TRBV5-1 and J usage is TRBJ2-1; 7 bases are shared with TRBD2. The CDR3 protein is CASSLPLAAYNEQFF. As DNA, the CDR3 is TGCGCCAGCAGCTTGCCCCTAGCGGCTTACAATGAGCAGTTCTTC.